A selection of T cell receptor beta chains follows, all from one sample in a study of blood T cell repertoires in COVID-19. Repertoires were generated with immunoSEQ multiplex PCR, while TCRdb's copy carries only in-frame clones and drops some. The data show about 320,000 clones, roughly 90% seen once. Sequencing was performed on PBMCs or T cells enriched from blood (not recorded which). These receptors were collected from a man aged 55 to 70 who had recovered from COVID-19. The CDR3 runs from the conserved cysteine through the conserved F or W. Fields, in order: clone size, D gene, J gene, V gene, CDR3 protein, CDR3 DNA. D genes are given only for firm matches. The size field is filled for only some rows; it gives once, few, many or a size class.

- | - | TRBJ1-2 | TRBV6-5 | CASSFFGQAYGYTF | TGTGCCAGCAGCTTTTTCGGTCAGGCTTATGGCTACACCTTC
- | - | TRBJ2-1 | TRBV2 | CATVAGMSSYNEQFF | TGTGCCACCGTGGCAGGGATGAGCTCCTACAATGAGCAGTTCTTC
- | TRBD1 | TRBJ1-6 | TRBV5-4 | CASSLGQGRNSPLHF | TGTGCCAGCAGCTTGGGACAGGGTCGGAATTCACCCCTCCACTTT
- | - | TRBJ1-2 | TRBV2 | CASKKLDNYGYTF | TGTGCCAGCAAAAAACTCGATAACTATGGCTACACCTTC
- | TRBD1 | TRBJ1-6 | TRBV30 | CAWSTGQRNSPLHF | TGTGCCTGGAGTACGGGACAGCGTAATTCACCCCTCCACTTT
- | - | TRBJ1-2 | TRBV5-1 | CASSFRDGTYGYTF | TGCGCCAGCAGCTTCCGGGACGGGACTTATGGCTACACCTTC
- | - | TRBJ1-1 | TRBV9 | CASSILDSANTEAFF | TGTGCCAGCAGCATACTAGACTCGGCGAACACTGAAGCTTTCTTT
- | - | TRBJ1-5 | TRBV27 | CASSQTYGGNQPQHF | TGTGCCAGCAGTCAGACATACGGTGGCAATCAGCCCCAGCATTTT
- | TRBD1 | TRBJ2-7 | TRBV2 | CATRTGAYEQYF | TGTGCCACCCGGACAGGGGCCTACGAGCAGTACTTC
- | - | TRBJ2-7 | TRBV14 | CASSQYRVDEQYF | TGTGCCAGCAGCCAATACAGGGTTGACGAGCAGTACTTC
- | TRBD1 | TRBJ1-2 | TRBV3-1/TRBV3-2 | CASSQEGTGFYGYTF | TGTGCCAGCAGCCAAGAGGGGACAGGGTTCTATGGCTACACCTTC
- | - | TRBJ1-4 | TRBV15 | CATSRIGQQGGRNEKLFF | TGTGCCACCAGCAGAATCGGACAACAGGGTGGGAGAAATGAAAAACTGTTTTTT
- | - | TRBJ1-6 | TRBV5-1 | CASSPTDYNSPLHF | TGCGCCAGCAGCCCGACAGATTATAATTCACCCCTCCACTTT
- | TRBD1 | TRBJ2-2 | TRBV5-5 | CASSLEDRGLTGELFF | TGTGCCAGCAGCTTGGAAGACAGGGGGCTCACCGGGGAGCTGTTTTTT
- | TRBD2 | TRBJ2-1 | TRBV7-9 | CASSLSGGASYNEQFF | TGTGCCAGCAGCTTAAGCGGGGGGGCCTCCTACAATGAGCAGTTCTTC
- | - | TRBJ1-4 | TRBV12-3/TRBV12-4 | CASRLIRGEKLFF | TGTGCCAGCAGACTAATCAGAGGGGAAAAACTGTTTTTT
- | - | TRBJ2-7 | TRBV3-1/TRBV3-2 | CASSQAAPQAYYEQYF | TGTGCCAGCAGCCAAGCCGCGCCACAAGCGTACTACGAGCAGTACTTC
- | TRBD1 | TRBJ2-7 | TRBV7-9 | CASGQGPYEQYF | TGTGCCAGCGGACAGGGACCCTACGAGCAGTACTTC
once | TRBD1 | TRBJ2-7 | TRBV7-9 | CASSFYGQAGAYEQYF | TGTGCCAGCAGCTTCTATGGACAGGCCGGGGCCTACGAGCAGTACTTC
few | - | TRBJ1-2 | TRBV25-1 | CASRDSARGYTF | TGTGCCAGCAGGGACTCCGCTAGGGGCTACACCTTC
- | - | TRBJ2-2 | TRBV5-1 | CASSLFAQGLTGELFF | TGCGCCAGCAGCTTATTCGCACAGGGATTGACCGGGGAGCTGTTTTTT
- | - | TRBJ1-4 | TRBV6-2/TRBV6-3 | CASSYARTGRGMKLFF | TGTGCCAGCAGTTACGCCCGCACCGGACGGGGGATGAAACTGTTTTTT
once | - | TRBJ2-3 | TRBV6-6 | CASTGRVYDTQYF | TGTGCCAGCACCGGCAGGGTGTATGATACGCAGTATTTT
- | - | TRBJ2-7 | TRBV6-4 | CASSEQQGHEQYF | TGTGCCAGCAGCGAACAACAGGGTCATGAGCAGTACTTC
- | - | TRBJ2-7 | TRBV6-5 | CASRLASDYEQYF | TGTGCCAGCAGGCTAGCTAGCGACTACGAGCAGTACTTC
- | - | TRBJ2-5 | TRBV2 | CASSELAKTQYF | TGTGCCAGCAGTGAACTAGCCAAGACCCAGTACTTC
- | - | TRBJ1-5 | TRBV7-9 | CASSRQNQPQHF | TGTGCCAGCAGTCGACAGAATCAGCCCCAGCATTTT
- | - | TRBJ1-2 | TRBV30 | CAWSGTDRYGYTF | TGTGCCTGGAGTGGAACAGATAGATATGGCTACACCTTC
- | - | TRBJ1-2 | TRBV6-5 | CASSYGGVKGGYTF | TGTGCCAGCAGTTATGGAGGGGTCAAAGGAGGCTACACCTTC
- | - | TRBJ1-2 | TRBV9 | CASSGGGYGYTF | TGTGCCAGCAGCGGGGGAGGGTATGGCTACACCTTC